This T cell receptor beta chain was obtained from a study of beta chain features in type 1 diabetes. The purity of all sorted populations exceeded 95%. Expressed TCRB transcripts got sequenced, as all isolated RNA was reverse transcribed. Generated by immunoSEQ multiplex PCR, the TCRdb table keeps only in-frame clones and is missing some. The data contain about 360,000 clones, 10% to 15% of them singletons. CDR1 is SGHNT and CDR2 is YYREEE in the germline V gene (reference sequence). The CDR3 runs 17 residues. Trimming took 4 bases from V and 6 from J; bases not matched to a gene: 15. The source material was naive CD4+ T cells from blood. V is TRBV5-4 and J is TRBJ2-1; 8 bases agree with TRBD2. The TCR comes from a man between 18 and 35 years old in good health. The CDR3 reads CASSQHPGLVSFNEQFF. CDR3 DNA sequence: TGTGCCAGCAGCCAGCATCCGGGACTAGTCTCATTCAATGAGCAGTTCTTC.